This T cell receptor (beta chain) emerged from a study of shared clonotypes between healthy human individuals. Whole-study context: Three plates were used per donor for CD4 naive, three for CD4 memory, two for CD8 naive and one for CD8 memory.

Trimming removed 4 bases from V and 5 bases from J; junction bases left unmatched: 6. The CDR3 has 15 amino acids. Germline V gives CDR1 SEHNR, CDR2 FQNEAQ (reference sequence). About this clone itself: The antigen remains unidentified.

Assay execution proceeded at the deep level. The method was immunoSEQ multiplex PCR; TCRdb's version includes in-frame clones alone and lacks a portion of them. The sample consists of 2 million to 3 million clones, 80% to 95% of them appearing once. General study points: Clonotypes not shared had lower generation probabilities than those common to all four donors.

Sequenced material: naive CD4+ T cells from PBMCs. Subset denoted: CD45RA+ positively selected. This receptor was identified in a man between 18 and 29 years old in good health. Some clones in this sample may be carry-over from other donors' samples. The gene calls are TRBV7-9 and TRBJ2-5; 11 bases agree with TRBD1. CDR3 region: CASSSGQGAGETQYF. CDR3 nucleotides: TGTGCCAGCAGCTCAGGACAGGGGGCGGGGGAGACCCAGTACTTC. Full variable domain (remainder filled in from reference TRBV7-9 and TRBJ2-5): DTGVSQNPRHKITKRGQNVTFRCDPISEHNRLYWYRQTLGQGPEFLTYFQNEAQLEKSRLLSDRFSAERPKGSFSTLEIQRTEQGDSAMYLCASSSGQGAGETQYFGPGTRLLVL.